This T cell receptor beta chain was observed in a study of memory CD4+ T cells and cytomegalovirus serostatus. Study as a whole: Donors were healthy Belgian adults, 10 or so CMV seropositive and 20 to 25 seronegative.

The method was immunoSEQ multiplex PCR; TCRdb's version includes in-frame clones alone and lacks a portion of them. Among more than 55,000 clones listed, 82% were seen once. This clone was seen once. What it recognizes is unknown. The sort gate was single viable CD3+CD4+CD8-CD45RO+ cells for memory CD4+ T cells. Notes on the study in general: CMV serostatus prediction reached median AUC approximately 0.95, or 0.91 with US-trained model.

The V gene's germline CDR1 is LNHDA and CDR2 SQIVND (reference sequence). V lost 3 bases to trimming and J lost 6 bases; unmatched junction nucleotides: 4. The CDR3 sequence is 15 residues long. The specimen was memory CD4+ T cells from blood. The origin of this receptor is an adult in good health and CMV-seronegative. The genes are TRBV19 and TRBJ2-2, with TRBD2 matching 10 bases. This CDR3 reads CASSIASGSSGELFF. The DNA for the CDR3 is TGTGCCAGTAGTATCGCTAGCGGGAGTTCCGGGGAGCTGTTTTTT. The full variable domain, with the rest looked up from reference TRBV19 and TRBJ2-2, is DGGITQSPKYLFRKEGQNVTLSCEQNLNHDAMYWYRQDPGQGLRLIYYSQIVNDFQKGDIAEGYSVSREKKESFPLTVTSAQKNPTAFYLCASSIASGSSGELFFGEGSRLTVL.